This T cell receptor beta chain was identified during a study of cytomegalovirus exposure and HLA in healthy donors. The CDR3 spans 13 residues. CDR1 is SGHNT and CDR2 is YYREEE in the germline V gene (reference sequence). The PCR was carried out with 60 Vbeta primers and 13 Jbeta primers. Clones were sequenced by immunoSEQ multiplex PCR, and TCRdb holds only the in-frame ones, with some missing. There are about 150,000 clones in the sample; over 70% occur only once, and around 1.3% lies in the top ten. The specimen sequenced was PBMCs. The source of this sequence is a boy younger than 10 in good health and CMV-seronegative. J is TRBJ2-5 and V is TRBV5-4; 9 nucleotides agree with TRBD2. The CDR3 loop is CATTAGGQETQYF. For the CDR3, the DNA is TGTGCAACAACGGCGGGGGGGCAAGAGACCCAGTACTTC.